A single sample is the source of the 21 T cell receptor beta chains below, sequenced in a study of human T cells and chemical hapten exposure. Time point in this sample: patch test 1, 2 weeks after DPC sensitization. Treatment given: therapeutic diphenylcyclopropenone sensitization with weekly scalp DPC. From the RACE reads, TCRdb called clonotypes with MiXCR, one entry per CDR3 protein. The table has about 380,000 distinct CDR3 sequences, roughly 4.8% seen once; the top ten hold around 2.3%. This sample comprised whole blood, obtained in connection with sensitization to the hapten diphenylcyclopropenone (DPC). The receptors come from a woman aged 50 to 65 with alopecia areata. Some clones in this sample may be carry-over from other donors' samples.

The V and J genes are TRBV3-1 and TRBJ2-7, with TRBD1 identical over 8 bases. This CDR3 has 13 residues. Trimming took 1 base from V and 6 from J; bases not matched to a gene: 2. Germline V lookup: CDR1 LGHDT, CDR2 YNNKEL (reference sequence). CDR3 nucleotide sequence: TGTGCCAGCAGCCAAGTAGACAGGGGCGAGCAGTACTTC. Protein product: CASSQVDRGEQYF.

There are many counts of this clonotype. The rearrangement uses TRBV12-3 or TRBV12-4 and TRBJ2-1; no definite D call. The CDR3 length is 13 residues. The V gene lost 0 bases and the J gene lost 9 bases, with 9 bases spanning the gap. The CDR3 DNA is TGTGCCAGCAGTTTAGCGATTGGGGTTGAGCAGTTCTTC. Protein product: CASSLAIGVEQFF.

This clonotype has ten or more counts. The gene calls are TRBV7-2 and TRBJ2-6; 9 bases agree with TRBD1. The J segment lost 2 bases and the V segment lost 5 bases, leaving 4 bases of the junction unmatched. CDR3 length equals 16 residues. Germline assignment: CDR1 SGHTA and CDR2 FQGNSA. CDR3 region: CASSPTGGAGANVLTF. The CDR3 DNA is TGTGCCAGCAGCCCCACAGGGGGCGCTGGGGCCAACGTCCTGACTTTC.

The chain recombines TRBV20-1 with TRBJ2-3; weak D call: TRBD2 (7 bases). Germline lookup yields CDR1 DFQATT and CDR2 SNEGSKA (reference sequence). The CDR3 runs 14 residues. V was shortened by 5 bases and J by 6 bases, with 18 bases between the two germline ends. The CDR3 nucleotides are TGCAGTGCTCCCCCCGGACTAGGGGGGGATACGCAGTATTTT. This translates into CSAPPGLGGDTQYF.

This clonotype showed up many times. This chain joins TRBV4-3 and TRBJ2-1, with no clear D. Trimming stripped 3 bases from V and 8 bases from J, with 11 bases between. The CDR3 covers 13 residues. Germline lookup yields CDR1 LGHNA and CDR2 YSLEER. CDR3 residues: CASSQSLGYEQFF. CDR3 nucleotide sequence: TGCGCCAGCAGCCAGAGTCTAGGCTATGAGCAGTTCTTC.

This clonotype has more than one count but fewer than ten. V is TRBV27 and J is TRBJ1-2; D remains unclear. This CDR3 comprises 13 residues. V was clipped by 6 bases and J by 8 bases, with 16 bases between them. Germline lookup yields CDR1 MNHEY and CDR2 SMNVEV (reference sequence). The CDR3 DNA sequence: TGTGCCAGCAGCCCGAGGTTCCCTCGCGGCTACACCTTC. Encoded protein: CASSPRFPRGYTF.

The chain recombines TRBV12-3 or TRBV12-4 with TRBJ2-7; maybe TRBD2 (5 bases). CDR3 length: 14 residues. The V gene lost 6 bases and the J gene lost 5 bases, with 17 bases spanning the gap. As DNA, the CDR3 is TGTGCCAGCAGCTTCGGGGAGAGCACAGACGAGCAGTACTTC. This codes for CASSFGESTDEQYF.

This clonotype was detected many times. The rearrangement links TRBV27 to TRBJ1-2; a possible D gene is TRBD1 (6 bases). With 4 bases removed from V and 3 bases from J, the gap between germline ends came to 15 bases. Germline V CDR1 and CDR2: MNHEY, SMNVEV (reference sequence). The CDR3 is 15 residues long. The CDR3 nucleotides read TGTGCCAGCAGTTGGGGCGCAGGGGAAGACTATGGCTACACCTTC. This encodes CASSWGAGEDYGYTF.

This clonotype occurred many times. V gene TRBV18 combines with J gene TRBJ1-1; maybe TRBD1 (5 bases). V was trimmed by 3 bases and J by 10 bases, leaving 21 bases between them. Germline-derived CDR1 and CDR2 are KGHSH and LQKENI. The CDR3 has 15 residues. The CDR3 DNA reads TGTGCCAGCTCACCCTCGAGGGGTTCGGGGATTTTAGCTTTCTTT. This sequence encodes CASSPSRGSGILAFF. Full variable domain (rest looked up from reference TRBV18 and TRBJ1-1): NAGVMQNPRHLVRRRGQEARLRCSPMKGHSHVYWYRQLPEEGLKFMVYLQKENIIDESGMPKERFSAEFPKEGPSILRIQQVVRGDSAAYFCASSPSRGSGILAFFGQGTRLTVV.

The sample holds many counts of this clonotype. The genes are TRBV2 and TRBJ1-1; unclear D gene. CDR3 size: 14 residues. Trimming stripped 4 bases from V and 4 bases from J, with 13 bases between. CDR1 and CDR2 (germline): SNHLY, FYNNEI. The CDR3 loop is CASSADRPGTEAFF. The CDR3 nucleotides read TGTGCCAGCAGTGCTGATAGGCCGGGCACTGAAGCTTTCTTT.

This clonotype showed up just a few times. This chain connects TRBV15 to TRBJ2-2, with TRBD2 identical over 13 bases. The CDR3 has 17 amino acids. J was trimmed by 6 bases and V by 3 bases; bases with no gene match: 7. The germline gives CDR1 LNHNV, CDR2 YYDKDF (reference sequence). The CDR3 loop is CATSRELAGGPSGELFF. CDR3 in DNA: TGTGCCACCAGCAGGGAACTAGCGGGAGGGCCTTCCGGGGAGCTGTTTTTT.

Many counts were recorded for this clonotype. V usage is TRBV6-6 and J usage is TRBJ1-5; no clear D gene. Germline V gene lookup returns CDR1 MNHNY and CDR2 SVGAGI (reference sequence). There are 14 residues in the CDR3. Trimming took off 2 bases at V and 0 bases at J, with 5 bases between the two ends. The CDR3 DNA follows: TGTGCCAGCAGTTACGAGATTAGCAATCAGCCCCAGCATTTT. This sequence encodes CASSYEISNQPQHF.

This clonotype came up a few times. This rearrangement joins TRBV20-1 to TRBJ1-4; D remains ambiguous. V lost 0 bases, J lost 1 base, and 9 bases lay in between. The CDR3 extends over 15 amino acids. Germline assignment: CDR1 DFQATT and CDR2 SNEGSKA (reference sequence). The CDR3 DNA follows: TGCAGTGCTAGAGATCTGAGATTAACTAATGAAAAACTGTTTTTT. Its protein is CSARDLRLTNEKLFF.

This clonotype came up once. The genes are TRBV6-5 and TRBJ2-7; D remains unclear. The CDR3 spans 13 residues. The germline CDR1 and CDR2 sequences are MNHEY and SVGAGI. Trimming took off 5 bases at V and 3 bases at J, with 11 bases between the two ends. CDR3 amino acids: CASSPWRLYEQYF. CDR3 coding DNA: TGTGCCAGCAGTCCCTGGAGACTCTACGAGCAGTACTTC.

The table lists this clonotype with many counts. CDR3: CASSLDPGLSGQFF. The CDR3 bases are TGTGCCAGCAGCTTAGATCCGGGGCTGTCCGGGCAGTTCTTC. The rearrangement uses TRBV11-2 and TRBJ2-1; D is tentatively TRBD1 or TRBD2 (5 bases each). The CDR3 has 14 residues. V lost 0 bases and J 12 bases, leaving 15 bases between the germline ends. The germline gives CDR1 SGHAT, CDR2 FQNNGV.

The table lists this clonotype with many counts. The V and J genes are TRBV5-1 and TRBJ1-1; D is unresolved. V lost 0 bases, J lost 0 bases, and 6 bases lay in between. Looked up from germline, CDR1 is SGHRS and CDR2 is YFSETQ. This CDR3 is 14 amino acids long. The CDR3 region is CASSLAVLNTEAFF. CDR3 sequence (DNA): TGCGCCAGCAGCTTGGCGGTTTTGAACACTGAAGCTTTCTTT.

The table lists this clonotype with many counts. The genes are TRBV20-1 and TRBJ1-5, with D unresolved. CDR1 DFQATT and CDR2 SNEGSKA come from the germline V gene (reference sequence). Trimming pared 2 bases from V and 1 base from J, leaving 9 bases between. This CDR3 is 14 amino acids long. The DNA for the CDR3 is TGCAGTGCTAGAACGGGTGCGAGCAATCAGCCCCAGCATTTT. The encoded protein is CSARTGASNQPQHF.

The CDR3 here is CASSYRRLSGPYEQYF. CDR3 DNA sequence: TGTGCCAGCAGTTACCGAAGACTTAGCGGCCCCTACGAGCAGTACTTC. The V gene is TRBV6-2 or TRBV6-3, the J gene TRBJ2-7; maybe TRBD2 (6 bases). CDR3 length: 16 amino acids. V lost 2 bases and J 2 bases, leaving 16 bases between the germline ends. Germline V gene lookup returns CDR1 MNHEY and CDR2 SVGEGT.

This clonotype was recorded at least ten times. The V and J genes are TRBV12-3 or TRBV12-4 and TRBJ2-3; no clear D gene. The CDR3 is 15 residues long. V was cut by 3 bases and J by 0 bases, with 10 bases left in between. The CDR3 DNA reads as TGTGCCAGCAGTTTTGACGGAACTAGCACAGATACGCAGTATTTT. It is translated as CASSFDGTSTDTQYF.

This clonotype was picked up many times. This chain uses TRBV11-2 with TRBJ2-3; D unclear. CDR1 is SGHAT, CDR2 FQNNGV, per germline. V was trimmed by 0 bases and J by 4 bases, leaving 14 bases between them. CDR3 length: 16 residues. The CDR3 DNA reads TGTGCCAGCAGCTTAGATGTGACTCCTTTCTCAGATACGCAGTATTTT. It specifies CASSLDVTPFSDTQYF.

This clonotype occurred many times. This chain links TRBV10-3 with TRBJ1-1; D unresolved. The germline gives CDR1 ENHRY, CDR2 SYGVKD. Trimming shortened V by 0 bases and J by 4 bases, and 12 bases separated the two germline ends. The CDR3 consists of 15 residues. The CDR3 bases are TGTGCCATCAGTGAGTCTGTGGTATCAGGCACTGAAGCTTTCTTT. Residues: CAISESVVSGTEAFF.